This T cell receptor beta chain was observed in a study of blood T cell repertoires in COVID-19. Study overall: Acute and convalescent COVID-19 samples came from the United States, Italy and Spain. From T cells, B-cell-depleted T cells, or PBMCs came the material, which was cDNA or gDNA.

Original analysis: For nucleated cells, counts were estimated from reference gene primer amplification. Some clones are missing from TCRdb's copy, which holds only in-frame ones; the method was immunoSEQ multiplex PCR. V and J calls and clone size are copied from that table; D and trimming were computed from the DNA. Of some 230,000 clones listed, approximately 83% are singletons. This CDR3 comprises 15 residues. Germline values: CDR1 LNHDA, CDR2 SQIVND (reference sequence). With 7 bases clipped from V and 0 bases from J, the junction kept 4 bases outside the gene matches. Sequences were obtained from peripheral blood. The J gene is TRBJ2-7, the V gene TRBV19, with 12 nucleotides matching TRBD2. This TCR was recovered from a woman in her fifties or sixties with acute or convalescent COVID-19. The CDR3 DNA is TGTGCCAGTACACTAGCGGGGGGCCTCTCCTACGAGCAGTACTTC. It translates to CASTLAGGLSYEQYF.